This T cell receptor (beta chain) comes out of a study of graft-versus-host responses after intestinal transplantation. The protocol was immunoSEQ multiplex PCR, while the TCRdb copy is restricted to in-frame clones and leaves out a portion. Among 100,000 or so clones listed, about 90% were seen once. As to this clone: Its antigen is unknown.

Germline V lookup: CDR1 MNHNY, CDR2 SVGAGI (reference sequence). V lost 5 bases, J lost 5 bases, and 7 bases stayed unmatched. This CDR3 contains 15 residues. Study results and caveats: The marrow of recipients harbored GvH clones, and ileum or blood showed some of them first.

The sample consisted of unstimulated CD4+ T cells sorted from spleen or lymph node cells, taken before intestinal transplant. The sequence came from a human donor who received an intestinal transplant. The chain joins TRBV6-6 to TRBJ2-2; TRBD2 matches 8 bases. As DNA, the CDR3 is TGTGCCAGCAGTCGAGCGGGAGTAGGGACCGGGGAGCTGTTTTTT. It specifies CASSRAGVGTGELFF.